This T cell receptor (beta chain) is drawn from a study of cytomegalovirus exposure and HLA in healthy donors. Study-level points and caveats: Overall, approximately 150 TCR beta chains were annotated as cytomegalovirus-associated.

In nominal health when sampled, donors likely had unrecorded immune exposures nonetheless. The PCR contained 60 Vbeta and 13 Jbeta primers. Here immunoSEQ multiplex PCR was the method, and the copy in TCRdb shows in-frame clones only, minus some. This sample has some 170,000 clones, with roughly 76% found just once. Concerning this clone itself: Its target is not known.

Material for sequencing was PBMCs. The receptor comes from a woman in her late teens or twenties in good health and CMV-seropositive.

The CDR3 region is CASSPAGLAELTGELFF. The CDR3 nucleotides read TGTGCCAGCAGTCCTGCTGGACTAGCGGAATTAACCGGGGAGCTGTTTTTT. The genes are TRBV27 and TRBJ2-2; 10 bases match TRBD2. The CDR3 consists of 17 residues. Germline-derived CDR1 and CDR2 are MNHEY and SMNVEV (reference sequence). Losses at the gene ends were 5 bases for V and 5 bases for J; bases not matched to a gene: 11.